This T cell receptor beta chain was obtained from a study of CD8 T cells in Susac syndrome. In regard to this clonotype: The antigen is undetermined.

An input of about 0.45 to 1 ug of RNA was subjected to reverse transcription using random hexamers. The method of amplification for TCR beta CDR3 was immunoSEQ multiplex PCR, covering 54 Vbeta and 13 Jbeta. TCRdb used MiXCR to reprocess the immunoSEQ multiplex PCR reads, holding one entry per CDR3 protein. The sample lists 150,000 to 200,000 distinct CDR3 sequences; approximately 96% were seen once. Germline CDR1 is SGHNT and CDR2 is YYREEE (reference sequence). Trimming removed 3 bases from V and 0 bases from J, with 12 bases in between. The CDR3 contains 15 residues. The study sequenced TCR beta in blood CD8+ and CD4+ T cells. Negative isolation was used for CD8+ and CD4+ T cells and FACS enrichment for TEMRA cells. Study findings and constraints: Regarding the TCR sequencing and HLA analysis, the study admitted that a relatively small number of individuals were involved.

The receptor's source is a human donor with multiple sclerosis. The J gene is TRBJ1-1, the V gene TRBV5-4, with D possibly matching TRBD1 (5 bases). Sequencing used CD4+ T cells from PBMCs. CDR3 amino acids: CASSWGADMNTEAFF. In DNA form, the CDR3 reads TGTGCCAGCAGCTGGGGCGCAGACATGAACACTGAAGCTTTCTTT.